Below are 16 T cell receptor beta chains sequenced from a single sample in a study of T cell repertoires in cytomegalovirus infection (dated 2019 in TCRdb). Sequencing instrument: Illumina HiSeq 1500. The raw public data were reprocessed by TCRdb itself: fastp quality trimming at Q25, MiXCR clonotype calling, in-frame beta chains only. CDR3 protein sequences are deduplicated, and each keeps its most common genes and DNA. In all, the sample holds around 300,000 distinct CDR3 sequences, and over 7.5% of those were seen once. About 4.5% of the sample is taken by the ten largest. Input material: PBMCs. The origin of the receptors is a human donor in good health (CMV status not recorded). Some clones in this sample may be carry-over from other donors' samples.

This clonotype has at least ten counts. V is TRBV7-9 and J is TRBJ2-7; D assignment may be TRBD1 or TRBD2 (5 bases each). From germline, CDR1 is SEHNR and CDR2 FQNEAQ (reference sequence). Deletions cut 4 bases from V and 3 bases from J, with 16 bases between. CDR3 size: 15 residues. Written as DNA, the CDR3 is TGTGCCAGCAGCTCTCGTACGGGACGGATCTACGAGCAGTACTTC. This codes for CASSSRTGRIYEQYF. The whole variable domain, filled in from reference TRBV7-9 and TRBJ2-7, reads DTGVSQNPRHKITKRGQNVTFRCDPISEHNRLYWYRQTLGQGPEFLTYFQNEAQLEKSRLLSDRFSAERPKGSFSTLEIQRTEQGDSAMYLCASSSRTGRIYEQYFGPGTRLTVT.

There are a few counts of this clonotype. The chain is built from TRBV6-5 and TRBJ1-1; TRBD1 agrees at 8 bases. The V and J ends lost 5 bases and 4 bases, in that order; junction bases with no gene match: 9. Germline V gene lookup returns CDR1 MNHEY and CDR2 SVGAGI. There are 15 residues in the CDR3. The CDR3 DNA is TGTGCCAGCAGTCCATGGACAGGGACGTTCACTGAAGCTTTCTTT. It is translated as CASSPWTGTFTEAFF.

There are a few counts of this clonotype. The CDR3 loop is CASSFRTSGMNEQFF. In nucleotides, the CDR3 is TGTGCCAGCAGCTTCCGGACTAGCGGGATGAATGAGCAGTTCTTC. The chain uses TRBV7-3 and TRBJ2-1; TRBD2 matches 12 bases. After removal of 3 bases from V and 7 bases from J, the junction contained 4 bases not matched to a gene. CDR3 length: 15 amino acids. Germline CDR1 SGHTA, CDR2 FQGTGA. The full variable domain, its missing parts supplied by reference TRBV7-3 and TRBJ2-1, is GAGVSQTPSNKVTEKGKYVELRCDPISGHTALYWYRQSLGQGPEFLIYFQGTGAADDSGLPNDRFFAVRPEGSVSTLKIQRTERGDSAVYLCASSFRTSGMNEQFFGPGTRLTVL.

This chain joins TRBV30 and TRBJ2-1, with unresolved D. This CDR3 is built from 11 residues. Germline-derived CDR1 and CDR2 are GTSNPN and SVGIG (reference sequence). Trimming cost V 3 bases and J 7 bases, with 7 bases left between them. The CDR3 DNA reads TGTGCCTGGAGCAGTCAAAATGAGCAGTTCTTC. It yields the protein CAWSSQNEQFF.

The J gene is TRBJ2-3, the V gene TRBV5-4; 7 bases are a match to TRBD2. The germline CDR1 and CDR2 sequences are SGHNT and YYREEE (reference sequence). CDR3 size: 13 residues. V lost 2 bases and J lost 5; bases outside the gene matches: 2. Written as DNA, the CDR3 is TGTGCCAGCAGCTTCCCGGGAGGAGATACGCAGTATTTT. It is translated as CASSFPGGDTQYF. The complete variable domain, with remaining parts taken from reference TRBV5-4 and TRBJ2-3, reads ETGVTQSPTHLIKTRGQQVTLRCSSQSGHNTVSWYQQALGQGPQFIFQYYREEENGRGNFPPRFSGLQFPNYSSELNVNALELDDSALYLCASSFPGGDTQYFGPGTRLTVL.

This clonotype was seen a few times. The chain is built from TRBV24-1 and TRBJ2-1, with 7 nucleotides matching TRBD1. V shed 4 bases, J shed 3 bases, and the junction held 5 bases outside the gene matches. From germline, CDR1 is KGHDR and CDR2 SFDVKD. CDR3 size: 15 residues. In DNA form, the CDR3 reads TGTGCCACCAGTGACCCGCAGGGGGTCTACAATGAGCAGTTCTTC. Its protein is CATSDPQGVYNEQFF.

In its sample, this clonotype was seen many times. The J gene is TRBJ2-7, the V gene TRBV4-2, with 10 nucleotides matching TRBD2. The CDR3 sequence is 16 residues long. Germline trimming cut 0 bases from V and 3 bases from J; bases unmatched to any gene: 5. Germline CDR1 is LGHNA and CDR2 is YNFKEQ. CDR3 residues: CASSQEEREGFYEQYF. The DNA for the CDR3 is TGTGCCAGCAGCCAAGAGGAGCGGGAGGGTTTCTACGAGCAGTACTTC.

This clonotype occurred many times. The V and J genes are TRBV7-8 and TRBJ2-5; 7 bases are a match to TRBD1. The CDR3 consists of 14 residues. V dropped 4 bases and J dropped 5; count of bases not matched to a gene: 7. Germline V gene data show CDR1 as SGHVS and CDR2 as FQNEAQ. CDR3 region: CASSSTGKGETQYF. The CDR3 DNA follows: TGTGCCAGCAGCTCGACAGGGAAAGGGGAGACCCAGTACTTC.

This sequence joins TRBV6-2 or TRBV6-3 and TRBJ2-2, with TRBD2 as a possible D gene (6 bases). The CDR3 runs to 16 residues. CDR1 MNHEY and CDR2 SVGEGT come from the germline V gene. V lost 0 bases and J lost 5, with 13 bases in between. For the CDR3, the DNA is TGTGCCAGCAGTTACTCGTGGGACTCCGGGACCGGGGAGCTGTTTTTT. It encodes CASSYSWDSGTGELFF.

This chain uses TRBV28 with TRBJ2-1, with D possibly being TRBD1 (5 bases). Germline V CDR1 and CDR2: MDHEN, SYDVKM. This CDR3 region has 12 residues. V shed 8 bases and J shed 2 bases, with 7 bases lying between them. The CDR3 nucleotides read TGTGCCAGCGTGGACACCTACAATGAGCAGTTCTTC. Translated, it gives CASVDTYNEQFF. The entire variable domain, with the rest obtained from reference TRBV28 and TRBJ2-1, is as follows: DVKVTQSSRYLVKRTGEKVFLECVQDMDHENMFWYRQDPGLGLRLIYFSYDVKMKEKGDIPEGYSVSREKKERFSLILESASTNQTSMYLCASVDTYNEQFFGPGTRLTVL.

There are a few counts of this clonotype. The chain couples TRBV28 to TRBJ2-1; 11 nucleotides match TRBD2. Germline CDR1 MDHEN, CDR2 SYDVKM. CDR3 size: 16 residues. Trimming removed 4 bases from V and 0 bases from J; junction bases left unmatched: 2. The CDR3, as DNA: TGTGCCAGCAGTTCCACTAGCGGGAGCTCCTACAATGAGCAGTTCTTC. Amino acids: CASSSTSGSSYNEQFF.

V usage is TRBV20-1 and J usage is TRBJ2-5, with 8 nucleotides matching TRBD1. The junction had 6 bases not matched to a gene; V was cut back by 5 bases and J by 1 base. Germline CDR1 DFQATT, CDR2 SNEGSKA (reference sequence). This CDR3 spans 14 amino acids. The DNA of the CDR3 is TGCAGTGCTGACGGGACAGGCGTCCAAGAGACCCAGTACTTC. It yields the protein CSADGTGVQETQYF.

This clonotype turned up a few times. The chain is built from TRBV4-1 and TRBJ2-7, with 10 positions matching TRBD1. Germline loops: CDR1 MGHRA, CDR2 YSYEKL. This CDR3 has 12 residues. Germline trimming cut 4 bases from V and 11 bases from J; bases unmatched to any gene: 5. Written as DNA, the CDR3 is TGCGCCAGCAGCCTCGGGACAGGGGTAAAGTACTTC. This translates into CASSLGTGVKYF.

This clonotype was recorded at least ten times. This rearrangement joins TRBV4-1 to TRBJ2-7; D remains unclear. Germline V gives CDR1 MGHRA, CDR2 YSYEKL. The CDR3 covers 15 residues. Trimming removed 1 base at V and 2 bases at J, with 12 bases between. For the CDR3, the DNA is TGCGCCAGCAGCCAAGTACTGGACCCAACCTACGAGCAGTACTTC. This translates into CASSQVLDPTYEQYF.

This clonotype has only a few counts. The J gene is TRBJ1-1, the V gene TRBV12-5, with D hard to call. The CDR3 sequence is 14 residues long. Trimming left V 2 bases short and J 4 bases short, with 11 bases between. Per the germline V gene, CDR1 is LGHNT and CDR2 is FRNRAP. The CDR3 DNA reads as TGTGCTAGTGGTTTGACCCTCACGGGCACTGAAGCTTTCTTT. It encodes CASGLTLTGTEAFF.

This clonotype was recorded many times. The chain couples TRBV12-3 or TRBV12-4 to TRBJ2-3, with 9 bases matching TRBD1. This CDR3 is 15 amino acids long. V was pared by 6 bases and J by 4 bases, with 8 bases of the junction left unmatched. This CDR3 reads CASRPNRGRADTQYF. The DNA of the CDR3 is TGTGCCAGCAGACCAAACAGGGGGCGCGCAGATACGCAGTATTTT.